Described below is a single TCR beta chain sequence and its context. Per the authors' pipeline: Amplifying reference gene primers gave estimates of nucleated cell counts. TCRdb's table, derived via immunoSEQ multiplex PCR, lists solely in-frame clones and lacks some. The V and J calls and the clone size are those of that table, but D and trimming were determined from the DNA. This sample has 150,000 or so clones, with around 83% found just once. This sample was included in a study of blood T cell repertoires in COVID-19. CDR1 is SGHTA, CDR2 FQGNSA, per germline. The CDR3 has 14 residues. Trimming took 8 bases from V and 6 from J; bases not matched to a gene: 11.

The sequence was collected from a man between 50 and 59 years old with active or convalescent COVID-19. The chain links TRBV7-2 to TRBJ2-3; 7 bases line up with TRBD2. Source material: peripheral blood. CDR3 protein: CASSTSNGGDTQYF. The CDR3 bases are TGTGCCAGCTCTACTAGCAACGGGGGGGATACGCAGTATTTT. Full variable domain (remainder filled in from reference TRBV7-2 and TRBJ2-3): GAGVSQSPSNKVTEKGKDVELRCDPISGHTALYWYRQSLGQGLEFLIYFQGNSAPDKSGLPSDRFSAERTGGSVSTLTIQRTQQEDSAVYLCASSTSNGGDTQYFGPGTRLTVL.